This TCR beta chain was identified in a study of OX40 agonist ivuxolimab in advanced cancers. Study background: Patient treatment consisted of intravenous ivuxolimab administration every 2 weeks at 0.01 to 10 mg/kg. Dose-escalation patients had hepatocellular carcinoma, melanoma, renal cell or head and neck cancer.

Trimming cost V 3 bases and J 6 bases, with 11 bases left between them. CDR1 is MDHEN and CDR2 is SYDVKM in the germline V gene. This CDR3 has 13 amino acids. Sequenced by immunoSEQ multiplex PCR; TCRdb stores in-frame clones only, minus some. Of 90,000 to 100,000 clones listed, about nine tenths are singletons. The input for sequencing was CD4+ or CD8+ T cells sorted from blood, taken in a trial of the OX40 agonist ivuxolimab. This sequence originates from an adult with an advanced solid tumor such as melanoma, head and neck, liver or kidney cancer. This chain links TRBV28 with TRBJ1-1, with D perhaps TRBD1 (6 bases). CDR3 DNA sequence: TGTGCCAGCAGTTTGGGGGGCGAATCTGAAGCTTTCTTT. Residues: CASSLGGESEAFF.